The 29 T cell receptor beta chains below come from one sample, sequenced in a study of OX40 agonist ivuxolimab in advanced cancers. The protocol used for the library was the immunoSEQ multiplex PCR assay. This is the immuneACCESS table as TCRdb keeps it, with only in-frame sequences that have V and J called. A part of the clones is gone; compared with another copy, unresolved V genes explain less than half, and the rest is unexplained. The sample includes 60,000 to 85,000 clones, with 88% observed a single time. The ten largest clones represent approximately 1% of the sample. The input for sequencing was CD4+ or CD8+ T cells sorted from blood, taken in a trial of the OX40 agonist ivuxolimab. The receptors originated from an adult with an advanced solid tumor such as melanoma, head and neck, liver or kidney cancer.

The chain links TRBV7-2 to TRBJ2-3; 10 bases are a match to TRBD2. This CDR3 has 15 residues. V shed 0 bases and J 5 bases; nucleotides not matched to a gene: 2. Germline V gene sequence: CDR1 SGHTA, CDR2 FQGNSA. The CDR3 DNA is TGTGCCAGCAGCTTAGCACTAGCGGGACGAGATACGCAGTATTTT. The encoded protein is CASSLALAGRDTQYF.

This clone showed up just once. V is TRBV29-1 and J is TRBJ1-2; possible D gene TRBD1, 5 bases. CDR3 length: 13 amino acids. Germline V lookup: CDR1 SQVTM, CDR2 ANQGSEA. The V gene lost 7 bases and the J gene lost 5 bases, with 17 bases spanning the gap. The DNA for the CDR3 is TGCAGCGCCACAAAGGGCGAGGGGTATGGCTACACCTTC. Translating gives CSATKGEGYGYTF. The full variable domain, with the rest looked up from reference TRBV29-1 and TRBJ1-2, is SAVISQKPSRDICQRGTSLTIQCQVDSQVTMMFWYRQQPGQSLTLIATANQGSEATYESGFVIDKFPISRPNLTFSTLTVSNMSPEDSSIYLCSATKGEGYGYTFGSGTRLTVV.

This rearrangement joins TRBV29-1 to TRBJ2-5, with D unclear. Per germline, CDR1 SQVTM and CDR2 ANQGSEA. This CDR3 contains 12 residues. Trimming shortened V by 3 bases and J by 1 base, and 6 bases separated the two germline ends. This chain's CDR3 is CSVETSQETQYF. CDR3 nucleotide sequence: TGCAGCGTTGAGACAAGCCAAGAGACCCAGTACTTC.

The V and J genes are TRBV6-1 and TRBJ1-5; perhaps TRBD1 as D (6 bases). The CDR3 extends over 13 amino acids. Trimming took 6 bases from V and 5 from J, leaving 11 bases between them. Germline CDR1 MNHNS, CDR2 SASEGT. CDR3 DNA sequence: TGTGCCAGCAGGGGTCAGGGGCATCAGCCCCAGCATTTT. It specifies CASRGQGHQPQHF.

V gene TRBV7-9 combines with J gene TRBJ1-1; D uncertain. V lost 5 bases and J 1 base, leaving 11 bases between the germline ends. The germline V gene encodes CDR1 SEHNR and CDR2 FQNEAQ (reference sequence). This CDR3 spans 14 amino acids. The CDR3, as DNA: TGTGCCAGCAGCCCGGGAACGTCGAACACTGAAGCTTTCTTT. Amino acids: CASSPGTSNTEAFF.

The chain is built from TRBV4-3 and TRBJ1-1; 9 bases match TRBD1. V lost 0 bases to trimming and J lost 6 bases; unmatched junction nucleotides: 11. The CDR3 is made up of 17 amino acids. Germline V lookup: CDR1 LGHNA, CDR2 YSLEER. DNA for the CDR3: TGCGCCAGCAGCCAAGAGGGGACAGGGCTCATGGGCGCTGAAGCTTTCTTT. This gives the protein CASSQEGTGLMGAEAFF.

The count of this clone is one. The CDR3 spells CASGGGAGTYNEQFF. The CDR3 DNA sequence: TGTGCCAGCGGAGGGGGCGCGGGAACGTACAATGAGCAGTTCTTC. The chain employs TRBV9 and TRBJ2-1; D is possibly TRBD1 (7 bases). Germline-derived CDR1 and CDR2 are SGDLS and YYNGEE. The CDR3 loop spans 15 amino acids. V lost 7 bases, J lost 4 bases, and 18 bases lay in between.

The V call is TRBV6-6, the J call TRBJ1-1, with D possibly TRBD1 on 5 matching bases. The CDR3 is 13 residues long. The germline V gene encodes CDR1 MNHNY and CDR2 SVGAGI (reference sequence). V gave up 4 bases and J gave up 8 bases, with 14 bases separating them. The CDR3 protein is CASSSPSTAEAFF. The CDR3 DNA is TGTGCCAGCAGTTCCCCCTCGACAGCCGAAGCTTTCTTT.

This sequence joins TRBV28 and TRBJ2-3, with 9 bases matching TRBD1. Germline V gene data show CDR1 as MDHEN and CDR2 as SYDVKM. This CDR3 spans 18 amino acids. The ends lost 5 bases at V and 3 bases at J; junction bases unmatched: 15. In DNA form, the CDR3 reads TGTGCCAGCAGTAGTGATATTAATGGACAGGGGTTGACAGATACGCAGTATTTT. Translating gives CASSSDINGQGLTDTQYF.

The chain has TRBV7-2 and TRBJ1-5; possible D gene TRBD1, 6 bases. Germline CDR1 and CDR2: SGHTA and FQGNSA. CDR3 size: 15 residues. V dropped 5 bases and J dropped 3 bases, with 14 bases sitting between them. CDR3 sequence (DNA): TGTGCCAGCAGCCGAGGGGGGAATCCCAATCAGCCCCAGCATTTT. Translation gives CASSRGGNPNQPQHF.

V and J are TRBV10-3 and TRBJ2-1, with 7 bases matching TRBD2. The V gene's germline CDR1 is ENHRY and CDR2 SYGVKD. J lost 0 bases, V lost 8 bases, and 10 bases had no gene match. This CDR3 has 16 residues. The CDR3 DNA reads as TGTGCCATCGGCTCCACTAGCGCGAGCTCCTACAATGAGCAGTTCTTC. Amino acids: CAIGSTSASSYNEQFF.

A single count supports this clone. The genes are TRBV19 and TRBJ2-2, with 16 positions matching TRBD2. Trimming at V came to 0 bases and at J to 5 bases, leaving 6 bases not matched to a gene. There are 19 residues in the CDR3. Germline V gene data show CDR1 as LNHDA and CDR2 as SQIVND (reference sequence). CDR3: CASSIEGLAGGPRTGELFF. For the CDR3, the DNA is TGTGCCAGTAGTATAGAGGGACTAGCGGGAGGGCCTAGAACCGGGGAGCTGTTTTTT.

The chain recombines TRBV11-2 with TRBJ1-1, with TRBD1 matching 7 bases. CDR3 length equals 17 residues. CDR1 SGHAT and CDR2 FQNNGV come from the germline V gene. V was pared by 0 bases and J by 4 bases, with 11 bases of the junction left unmatched. The CDR3 DNA sequence: TGTGCCAGCAGCTTAGACTCGTTGGGAGCAGGGGGCACTGAAGCTTTCTTT. Protein: CASSLDSLGAGGTEAFF.

This clone was seen only once. This chain uses TRBV27 with TRBJ2-7, with 10 bases fitting TRBD2. CDR1 is MNHEY and CDR2 is SMNVEV in the germline V gene (reference sequence). The CDR3 is 18 amino acids. The V gene end was trimmed by 6 bases and the J gene end by 4 bases; junction bases not matched to a gene: 18. CDR3 sequence reads: CASSSITSGASSLYEQYF. In nucleotides, the CDR3 is TGTGCCAGCAGCTCCATTACTAGCGGGGCGTCCTCACTTTACGAGCAGTACTTC.

The chain combines TRBV4-1 with TRBJ1-2, with 7 bases aligning to TRBD1. Germline assignment: CDR1 MGHRA and CDR2 YSYEKL. Trimming took 6 bases from V and 7 from J; bases not matched to a gene: 8. The CDR3 spans 13 residues. The CDR3 is CASRTGNAGGYTF. The CDR3 coding sequence is TGCGCCAGCAGGACAGGGAATGCCGGTGGCTACACCTTC.

The chain has TRBV7-2 and TRBJ2-3, with TRBD1 matching over 10 bases. Germline lookup yields CDR1 SGHTA and CDR2 FQGNSA. This CDR3 region has 16 residues. J was trimmed by 4 bases and V by 4 bases; bases with no gene match: 8. In DNA, the CDR3 is TGTGCCAGCAGCTCTCAGGGGGGACAGGGGCCAGATACGCAGTATTTT. Its translation is CASSSQGGQGPDTQYF.

The genes are TRBV5-1 and TRBJ2-1; D ambiguous. Trimming took 0 bases from V and 0 from J, leaving 19 bases between them. The CDR3 length is 19 residues. Per germline, CDR1 SGHRS and CDR2 YFSETQ. The CDR3 nucleotides read TGCGCCAGCAGCTTGGGACGAGGTGGGTCCTTGAGCTCCTACAATGAGCAGTTCTTC. Translated: CASSLGRGGSLSSYNEQFF. Complete variable domain (other parts from reference TRBV5-1 and TRBJ2-1): KAGVTQTPRYLIKTRGQQVTLSCSPISGHRSVSWYQQTPGQGLQFLFEYFSETQRNKGNFPGRFSGRQFSNSRSEMNVSTLELGDSALYLCASSLGRGGSLSSYNEQFFGPGTRLTVL.

The chain recombines TRBV28 with TRBJ2-3; 13 nucleotides agree with TRBD2. The germline V gene has CDR1 MDHEN and CDR2 SYDVKM. This CDR3 is 19 amino acids long. V lost 5 bases to trimming and J lost 0 bases; unmatched junction nucleotides: 11. CDR3 sequence (DNA): TGTGCCAGCAGTCCCGGACTAGCGGGAGTCGGCTCTAGCACAGATACGCAGTATTTT. Its translation is CASSPGLAGVGSSTDTQYF. Based on the CDR3 plus reference TRBV28 and TRBJ2-3, the full variable domain is DVKVTQSSRYLVKRTGEKVFLECVQDMDHENMFWYRQDPGLGLRLIYFSYDVKMKEKGDIPEGYSVSREKKERFSLILESASTNQTSMYLCASSPGLAGVGSSTDTQYFGPGTRLTVL.

This clone has a handful of counts. The chain is built from TRBV5-1 and TRBJ2-7, with TRBD2 matching 7 bases. V dropped 5 bases and J dropped 0; count of bases not matched to a gene: 5. The germline V gene has CDR1 SGHRS and CDR2 YFSETQ. The CDR3 is made up of 14 amino acids. As DNA, the CDR3 is TGCGCCAGCAGTCTACTAGCGACCTCCTACGAGCAGTACTTC. It yields the protein CASSLLATSYEQYF.

V gene TRBV29-1 combines with J gene TRBJ2-2; 8 bases map to TRBD1. Germline V CDR1 and CDR2: SQVTM, ANQGSEA. With V trimmed by 7 bases and J by 0 bases, 7 bases remained unmatched. This CDR3 spans 15 amino acids. The CDR3 is CSARWTGSNTGELFF. The DNA for the CDR3 is TGCAGCGCTCGCTGGACAGGGTCGAACACCGGGGAGCTGTTTTTT.

This chain connects TRBV27 to TRBJ2-2; TRBD2 matches 11 bases. CDR1 and CDR2 (germline): MNHEY, SMNVEV (reference sequence). Unmatched junction bases numbered 1, after V lost 2 bases and J lost 5 bases. The CDR3 runs 15 residues. The CDR3 loop reads CASSLRLAGTGELFF. The CDR3 DNA reads as TGTGCCAGCAGTTTAAGACTAGCGGGGACCGGGGAGCTGTTTTTT.

The DNA of the CDR3 is TGCGCCAGCAGCCAAGGCCGAACCTACAATGAGCAGTTCTTC. It encodes CASSQGRTYNEQFF. This rearrangement joins TRBV4-1 to TRBJ2-1, with D unclear. V lost 1 base and J lost 2, with 6 bases in between. Germline V gives CDR1 MGHRA, CDR2 YSYEKL. This CDR3 spans 14 amino acids.

The chain recombines TRBV19 with TRBJ1-5; weak D call: TRBD1 (6 bases). Germline V CDR1 and CDR2: LNHDA, SQIVND (reference sequence). V was shortened by 4 bases and J by 0 bases, with 16 bases between the two germline ends. This CDR3 has 17 amino acids. The CDR3 DNA follows: TGTGCCAGTAGTAGGGACACGAGGGGATATAGCAATCAGCCCCAGCATTTT. It translates to CASSRDTRGYSNQPQHF.

This clone was detected a few times. The chain links TRBV2 to TRBJ1-2; D is ambiguous. The germline gives CDR1 SNHLY, CDR2 FYNNEI. V lost 6 bases and J 7 bases, leaving 15 bases between the germline ends. This CDR3 spans 13 amino acids. As DNA, the CDR3 is TGTGCCAGCAGAGTAACAGTGGAGTCTGGCTACACCTTC. It yields the protein CASRVTVESGYTF.

The chain recombines TRBV14 with TRBJ2-7; 11 bases map to TRBD1. The J segment lost 3 bases and the V segment lost 4 bases, leaving 2 bases of the junction unmatched. The CDR3 has 14 amino acids. Germline CDR1 and CDR2: SGHDN and FVKESK. The CDR3 reads CASSPGTGGYEQYF. The DNA for the CDR3 is TGTGCCAGCAGCCCGGGGACAGGGGGCTACGAGCAGTACTTC.

This clone was recorded only once. The genes are TRBV28 and TRBJ2-7, with D perhaps being TRBD1 or TRBD2 (5 bases each). The V end lost 2 bases, the J end lost 6 bases, and 26 bases lay between the germline ends. The germline gives CDR1 MDHEN, CDR2 SYDVKM. The CDR3 is 18 residues long. In DNA, the CDR3 is TGTGCCAGCAGTTTACGGCCTGGAGCTACAGGACTTTGGGGCGAGCAGTACTTC. It yields the protein CASSLRPGATGLWGEQYF.

The chain combines TRBV12-5 with TRBJ2-7, with 9 bases fitting TRBD1. The CDR3 totals 14 residues. The germline V gene encodes CDR1 LGHNT and CDR2 FRNRAP. V lost 7 bases and J lost 6; bases outside the gene matches: 10. CDR3 sequence: CASARSQGASEQYF. CDR3 nucleotides: TGTGCTAGTGCCAGATCACAGGGGGCGAGCGAGCAGTACTTC. Variable domain in full (rest from reference TRBV12-5 and TRBJ2-7): DARVTQTPRHKVTEMGQEVTMRCQPILGHNTVFWYRQTMMQGLELLAYFRNRAPLDDSGMPKDRFSAEMPDATLATLKIQPSEPRDSAVYFCASARSQGASEQYFGPGTRLTVT.

The chain joins TRBV5-4 to TRBJ1-4; 7 bases are shared with TRBD1. The CDR3 spans 16 residues. The germline CDR1 and CDR2 sequences are SGHNT and YYREEE (reference sequence). The ends lost 4 bases at V and 0 bases at J; junction bases unmatched: 6. The CDR3 DNA is TGTGCCAGCAGCCAGAGGGACAGTCCAACTAATGAAAAACTGTTTTTT. It yields the protein CASSQRDSPTNEKLFF.

The chain links TRBV19 to TRBJ1-1, with D unclear. Trimming took off 4 bases at V and 1 base at J, with 13 bases between the two ends. The length of the CDR3 is 15 residues. Germline V gene sequence: CDR1 LNHDA, CDR2 SQIVND (reference sequence). The CDR3 spells CASSTRDPGNTEAFF. The CDR3 DNA reads TGTGCCAGTAGTACGCGGGATCCTGGGAACACTGAAGCTTTCTTT.